This T cell receptor beta chain was identified during a study of blood T cell repertoires in COVID-19. Study-level background: COVID-19 samples, acute and convalescent, were from the United States, Italy and Spain. The analysed material was cDNA or gDNA that came from T cells, B-cell-depleted T cells, or PBMCs.

V was clipped by 5 bases and J by 8 bases; unmatched bases: 10. Germline CDR1 reads SGHNT; CDR2 reads YYREEE (reference sequence). The CDR3 has 14 amino acids. Assay used: immunoSEQ multiplex PCR; TCRdb lists only in-frame clones, some missing. The table records under 65,000 clones, around 92% of them present only once. The specimen sequenced was peripheral blood. The source is a human donor in a cohort sampled during active COVID-19. The gene calls are TRBV5-4 and TRBJ2-3; 8 positions agree with TRBD2. The CDR3 nucleotides read TGTGCCAGCAGTGAAAGCGGGAGTAAGGGTACGCAGTATTTT. Amino acids: CASSESGSKGTQYF.